This T cell receptor beta chain comes out of a study of blood T cell repertoires in COVID-19. At the level of the study: PBMCs, B-cell-depleted T cells, or T cells were the source of the cDNA or gDNA that made up the material.

CDR1 and CDR2 (germline): SEHNR, FQNEAQ (reference sequence). V shed 2 bases, J shed 1 base, and the junction held 13 bases outside the gene matches. The length of the CDR3 is 18 residues. Original processing notes: Nucleated cell counts were estimated from reference gene primer amplification. Profiled with immunoSEQ multiplex PCR; TCRdb holds only in-frame clones, not every one. D and trimming were read from the DNA, whereas the V and J calls and clone size are those reported in that table. The sample gives some 140,000 clones, 87% of which show up once; under 2.5% is in the top ten. This chain joins TRBV7-9 and TRBJ1-1; 7 bases line up with TRBD1. This clonotype was obtained from a man in his forties or fifties with active COVID-19. The sequencing input was peripheral blood. The CDR3 here is CASSLPKLGQASNTEAFF. For the CDR3, the DNA is TGTGCCAGCAGCTTACCCAAATTAGGACAGGCTTCGAACACTGAAGCTTTCTTT.